Here is one T cell receptor beta chain with its context. This entry comes from a study of blood T cell repertoires in COVID-19. Whole-study context: The samples span acute and convalescent COVID-19 from the United States, Italy and Spain. PBMCs, B-cell-depleted T cells, or T cells provided the cDNA or gDNA that made up the material.

The cohort comprised adults aged about 18 to 89 years residing in about 25 US areas. Donors in Cohort 3 counted as recovered after two negative PCRs, clearance, or symptom resolution. The repertoire was sequenced with immunoSEQ multiplex PCR; TCRdb's copy has only in-frame clones and lacks some. The sample lists around 360,000 clones, roughly 84% occurring once. Germline V lookup: CDR1 LNHDA, CDR2 SQIVND (reference sequence). V was shortened by 0 bases and J by 10 bases, with 18 bases between the two germline ends. This CDR3 has 15 residues. The source is a woman aged 30 to 39 who had recovered from COVID-19. The chain carries TRBV19 and TRBJ1-2; D unclear. Material: PBMCs or T cells enriched from blood (not recorded which). CDR3 sequence (DNA): TGTGCCAGTAGTATAGATTTAAGCACAGCGGTGCCCTACACCTTC. It translates to CASSIDLSTAVPYTF.